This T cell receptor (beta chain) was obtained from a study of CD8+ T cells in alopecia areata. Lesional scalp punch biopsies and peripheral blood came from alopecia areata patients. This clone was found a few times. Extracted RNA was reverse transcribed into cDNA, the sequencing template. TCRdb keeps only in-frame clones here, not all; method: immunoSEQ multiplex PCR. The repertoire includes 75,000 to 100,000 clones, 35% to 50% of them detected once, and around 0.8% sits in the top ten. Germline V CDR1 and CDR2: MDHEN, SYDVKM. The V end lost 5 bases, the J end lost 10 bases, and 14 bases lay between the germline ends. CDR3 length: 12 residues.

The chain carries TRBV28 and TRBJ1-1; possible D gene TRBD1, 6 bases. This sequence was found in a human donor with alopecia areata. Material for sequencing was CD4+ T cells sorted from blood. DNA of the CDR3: TGTGCCAGCAGTCGGCCGGGCAGGGGAGCTTTCTTT. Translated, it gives CASSRPGRGAFF.